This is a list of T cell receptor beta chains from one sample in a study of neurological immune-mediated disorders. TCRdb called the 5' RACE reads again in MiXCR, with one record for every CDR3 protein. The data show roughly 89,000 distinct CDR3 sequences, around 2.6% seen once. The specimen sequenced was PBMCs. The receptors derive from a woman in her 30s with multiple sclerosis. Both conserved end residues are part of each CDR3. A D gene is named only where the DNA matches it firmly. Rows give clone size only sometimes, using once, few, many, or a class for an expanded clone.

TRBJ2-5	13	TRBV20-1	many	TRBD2	TGCAGTGCTCGGACTAGCGGGAGAGGGACCCAGTACTTC	CSARTSGRGTQYF
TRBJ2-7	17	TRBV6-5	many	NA	TGTGCCAGCAGTTACTCGCGGGGACAAGGGAACTACTACGAGCAGTACTTC	CASSYSRGQGNYYEQYF
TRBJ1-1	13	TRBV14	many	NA	TGTGCTACATCCCGGGGCATGAACACTGAAGCTTTCTTT	CATSRGMNTEAFF
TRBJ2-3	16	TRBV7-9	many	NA	TGTGCCAGCAGCTCATACCAAACGAGTAGCACAGATACGCAGTATTTT	CASSSYQTSSTDTQYF
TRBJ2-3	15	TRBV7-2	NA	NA	TGTGCCAGCAGCTACGCTAGCGAAAGCACAGATACGCAGTATTTT	CASSYASESTDTQYF
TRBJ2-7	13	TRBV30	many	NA	TGTGCCTGGAGTTCACTCGGATTGGGAGAGCAGTACTTC	CAWSSLGLGEQYF
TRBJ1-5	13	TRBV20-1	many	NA	TGCAGTGCTAGAGATACGGGCGATCAGCCCCAGCATTTT	CSARDTGDQPQHF
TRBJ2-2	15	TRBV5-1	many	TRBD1	TGCGCCAGCAGCTTGTCGCAGGGGGCGGCCGGGGAGCTGTTTTTT	CASSLSQGAAGELFF
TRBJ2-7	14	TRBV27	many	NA	TGTGCCAGCAGTCCTAACTCGGACTCCTACGAGCAGTACTTC	CASSPNSDSYEQYF
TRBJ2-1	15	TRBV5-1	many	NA	TGCGCCAGCAGCACTACAGGGACGTCCTACAATGAGCAGTTCTTC	CASSTTGTSYNEQFF
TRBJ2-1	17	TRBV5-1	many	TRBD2	TGCGCCAGCAGCTTGGGGCTAGCGGGAGGACGGTACAATGAGCAGTTCTTC	CASSLGLAGGRYNEQFF
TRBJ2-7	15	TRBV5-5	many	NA	TGTGCCAGCAGCTGGGGCACGACGTCAACCTACGAGCAGTACTTC	CASSWGTTSTYEQYF
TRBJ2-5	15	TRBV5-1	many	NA	TGCGCCAGCAGCTTGGATGGAGGGGGCCAAGAGACCCAGTACTTC	CASSLDGGGQETQYF
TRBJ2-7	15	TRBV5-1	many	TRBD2	TGCGCCAGCAGCCCTACGGGGGGGACGACCTACGAGCAGTACTTC	CASSPTGGTTYEQYF
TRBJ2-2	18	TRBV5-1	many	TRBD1	TGCGCCAGCAGCTTGACGGGACAGGGGGCCCTGAACACCGGGGAGCTGTTTTTT	CASSLTGQGALNTGELFF
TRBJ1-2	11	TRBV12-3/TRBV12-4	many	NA	TGTGCCAGCAGTTCAACAGGGATTCGCACCTTC	CASSSTGIRTF
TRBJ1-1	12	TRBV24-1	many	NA	TGTGCCACCAGTGATGAGAACACTGAAGCTTTCTTT	CATSDENTEAFF
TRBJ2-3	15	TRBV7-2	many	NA	TGTGCCAGCAGCTTAGTCGGCTCTAGCACAGATACGCAGTATTTT	CASSLVGSSTDTQYF
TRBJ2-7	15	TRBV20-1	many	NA	TGCAGTGCTAGAGGTTTGTCTAGTGCATACTACGAGCAGTACTTC	CSARGLSSAYYEQYF
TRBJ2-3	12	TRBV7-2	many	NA	TGTGCCAGCAGCTCCGGACGGGGAAGACAGTATTTT	CASSSGRGRQYF
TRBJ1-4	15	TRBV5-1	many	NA	TGCGCCAGCAGCTTGGTGGGCGACATTAATGAAAAACTGTTTTTT	CASSLVGDINEKLFF
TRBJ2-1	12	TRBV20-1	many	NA	TGCAGTGCGCGACTGTCGGGAGATGAGCAGTTCTTC	CSARLSGDEQFF
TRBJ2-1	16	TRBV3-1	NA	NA	TGTGCCAGCAGCCAAGCGGCTAGCAGGCGTTATAATGAGCAGTTCTTC	CASSQAASRRYNEQFF
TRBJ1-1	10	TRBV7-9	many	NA	TGTGCCAGCATGGGCGCTGAAGCTTTCTTT	CASMGAEAFF
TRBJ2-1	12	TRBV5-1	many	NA	TGCGCCAGCAGCTTGTTCGGCGGTGAGCAGTTCTTC	CASSLFGGEQFF
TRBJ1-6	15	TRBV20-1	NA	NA	TGCAGTGCCCCGGGGGGGGGCTCCTATAATTCACCCCTCCACTTT	CSAPGGGSYNSPLHF
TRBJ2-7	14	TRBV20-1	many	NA	TGCAGTGCTAGAGGGTCACAGGGAGGCCACGAGCAGTACTTC	CSARGSQGGHEQYF
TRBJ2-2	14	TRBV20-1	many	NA	TGCAGTGCCAGCGAGGGCAGGGAGGCCGGGGAGCTGTTTTTT	CSASEGREAGELFF
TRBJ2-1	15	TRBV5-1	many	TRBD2	TGCGCCAGCAGCCCGTGGACTAGCGGGAGTAATGAGCAGTTCTTC	CASSPWTSGSNEQFF
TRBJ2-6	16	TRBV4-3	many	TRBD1	TGCGCCAGCAGCCAAGAGGACAGGGCTGGGGCCAACGTCCTGACTTTC	CASSQEDRAGANVLTF
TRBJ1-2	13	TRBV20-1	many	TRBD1	TGCAGTGCGTCTAGACAGGGGAGCTATGGCTACACCTTC	CSASRQGSYGYTF
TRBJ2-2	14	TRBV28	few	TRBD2	TGTGCCAGCAGTAGAATTAGCGGGAGCGGGGAGCTGTTTTTT	CASSRISGSGELFF
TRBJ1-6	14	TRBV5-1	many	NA	TGCGCCAGCAGCTTGAAGGGGGGTAATTCACCCCTCCACTTT	CASSLKGGNSPLHF
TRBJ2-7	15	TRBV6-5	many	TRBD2	TGTGCCAGCAGTCCTACCGGGACTAGCGGCTACGAGCAGTACTTC	CASSPTGTSGYEQYF
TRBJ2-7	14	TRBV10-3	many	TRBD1	TGTGCCAGCAAACAGACAGGGGGAAAGGGCGAGCAGTACTTC	CASKQTGGKGEQYF
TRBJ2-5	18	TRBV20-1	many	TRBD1	TGCAGTGCCAAGGGGACAGGGGTTTTGGGAGTCCCTCAAGAGACCCAGTACTTC	CSAKGTGVLGVPQETQYF